The T cell receptor (beta chain) under discussion was sequenced for a study of blood T cells in healthy people across ages. Per germline, CDR1 MGHRA and CDR2 YSYEKL. V was clipped by 0 bases and J by 2 bases, with 7 bases between them. The CDR3 sequence is 15 residues long. Through a sample-barcoded 5' primer and a J-beta primer mix, a second PCR was run for roughly 6 to 11 cycles. A template-switch adaptor that had 12 random nucleotides put a tag on each cDNA molecule. TCRdb independently ran MiXCR on the 5' RACE reads; one entry per CDR3 protein. The sample has approximately 1.5 million distinct CDR3 sequences; 30% to 35% are singletons. Comment on this clonotype: What it binds is unknown.

Findings of the study overall: Estimates of total diversity, which came from one million sequenced T cells, were considered to be underestimates. Long-lived and aged donors differed, with more naive CD4+ cells and higher diversity in the long-lived.

The study recruited healthy Caucasian donors from Russia who were aged roughly 6 to 100. This clonotype was obtained from a woman in her twenties or thirties in good health. Sequencing input: blood. This chain connects TRBV4-1 to TRBJ2-2; D not certain. The CDR3 sequence: CASSQEGLNTGELFF. CDR3 coding DNA: TGCGCCAGCAGCCAAGAGGGCCTAAACACCGGGGAGCTGTTTTTT.